The rows below give T cell receptor beta chains drawn from one sample of a study of blood T cell repertoires in COVID-19. Libraries were prepared by immunoSEQ multiplex PCR; TCRdb keeps only in-frame clonotypes and omits some of them. The data hold some 180,000 clones, with approximately 80% observed a single time. Specimen: peripheral blood. The receptors here all came from a human donor in a cohort sampled during active COVID-19. The CDR3 runs from the conserved cysteine through the conserved F or W. The D gene is left open where the match is weak. The size field is filled for only some rows; it gives once, few, many or a size class.

>TRBV27|TRBJ2-5|once|.
TGTGCCAGCAGTTTACAGGGCTTAGGGGAGACCCAGTACTTC
CASSLQGLGETQYF
>TRBV2|TRBJ2-2|.|.
TGTGCCAGCAGTGAAGCGTCCGCCGGGGAGCTGTTTTTT
CASSEASAGELFF
>TRBV27|TRBJ1-3|.|.
TGTGCCAGCAGTAGTCACGGCTCTGGAAACACCATATATTTT
CASSSHGSGNTIYF
>TRBV5-6|TRBJ1-2|few|TRBD1
TGTGCCAGCAGCCGACAGGGGGCGAACAGTGGCTACACCTTC
CASSRQGANSGYTF
>TRBV11-2|TRBJ2-7|.|TRBD2
TGTGCCAGCAGCTTTAAAACTAGCGGGAGGGCCTACGAGCAGTACTTC
CASSFKTSGRAYEQYF
>TRBV6-6|TRBJ1-2|.|.
TGTGCCAGCAGTTACTCAGGACAGAACCCTGGCTACACCTTC
CASSYSGQNPGYTF
>TRBV3-1/TRBV3-2|TRBJ2-4|.|TRBD2
TGTGCCAGCAGCCAAGACGGGGGGAGGGTGGATCTAGCCAAAAACATTCAGTACTTC
CASSQDGGRVDLAKNIQYF
>TRBV6-4|TRBJ2-1|.|TRBD2
TGTGCCAGCAGCCGGGATGGACTAGCGAATTACAATGAGCAGTTCTTC
CASSRDGLANYNEQFF
>TRBV6-5|TRBJ2-7|once|TRBD1
TGTGCCAGCAGGTCCGGGACAGGGGTATCCTACGAGCAGTACTTC
CASRSGTGVSYEQYF
>TRBV7-2|TRBJ1-5|.|TRBD1
TGTGCCAGCAGACCGACAGGGAAGGACCAGCCCCAGCATTTT
CASRPTGKDQPQHF
>TRBV30|TRBJ1-4|.|TRBD1
TGTGCCTGGAGCACTAAGCGGACAGGGAAAAATGAAAAACTGTTTTTT
CAWSTKRTGKNEKLFF
>TRBV28|TRBJ2-1|.|TRBD1
TGTGCCAGCAGTCGTCCCGGGACAGGGAACCGCAATGAGCAGTTCTTC
CASSRPGTGNRNEQFF
>TRBV11-2|TRBJ2-6|.|TRBD1
TGTGCCAGCAGCAGAGGACAGGGCTACTCTGGGGCCAACGTCCTGACTTTC
CASSRGQGYSGANVLTF
>TRBV19|TRBJ2-2|.|.
TGTGCCAGCGGGAGTTTCGCCACCGGGGAGCTGTTTTTT
CASGSFATGELFF
>TRBV21-1|TRBJ2-5|.|.
TGTGCCAGCAGCAAATGTCAGCGGGAGGGTGAGGAGACCCAGTACTTC
CASSKCQREGEETQYF